The entry below gives a single TCR beta chain sequence along with its context. Its specificity is unknown. The data stem from a study of cytomegalovirus exposure and HLA in healthy donors. The PCR contained 60 Vbeta and 13 Jbeta primers. Authors' methods: An analysis performed later counted roughly 80 million unique TCR beta chains (roughly 10 million of them shared). Generated by immunoSEQ multiplex PCR, the TCRdb table keeps only in-frame clones and is missing some. V, J and clone size are those of that table, while D and trimming were read from the DNA. The table records 150,000 to 200,000 clones, 70% to 90% of them present only once. Study observations and caveats: In the analysis, some V segments, TRBV6-2 and TRBV6-3 included, were excluded as indistinguishable. Earlier analysis found most TCR beta V segments productive about 90% or about 30% of the time.

Trimming cost V 6 bases and J 1 base; bases outside gene matches: 7. The CDR3 runs to 16 residues. Germline V gene lookup returns CDR1 SGHRS and CDR2 YFSETQ. The chain uses TRBV5-1 and TRBJ2-2, with 9 bases identical to TRBD2. The TCR comes from a woman aged 45-59 years in good health and CMV-seronegative. The sample was PBMCs. CDR3 DNA: TGCGCCAGCATCGGGGTAGCGGGAGTGAACACCGGGGAGCTGTTTTTT. Protein: CASIGVAGVNTGELFF. The full variable domain, its missing parts supplied by reference TRBV5-1 and TRBJ2-2, is KAGVTQTPRYLIKTRGQQVTLSCSPISGHRSVSWYQQTPGQGLQFLFEYFSETQRNKGNFPGRFSGRQFSNSRSEMNVSTLELGDSALYLCASIGVAGVNTGELFFGEGSRLTVL.